One and the same sample provided the 26 T cell receptor beta chains below, sequenced in a study of tumor and adjacent non-tumor tissue in lung cancer (dated by TCRdb to between 2018 and 2020). RNA was isolated from bulk, unsorted tissue, and RNA quality was assessed with a NanoDrop ND-1000 and an Agilent 2100. Normal lung samples were distant non-tumor tissue taken more than 3 cm from the tumor edge. The library was prepared using multiplex PCR. Reads for this sample came from an Illumina HiSeq 2500. TCRbeta libraries were built by three rounds of nested PCR using primers (Table S4), following protocols modified from ARM-PCR. TCRdb reran the public reads through fastp at Q25 and MiXCR, keeping productive beta chains. When rows share a CDR3 protein, they turn into one entry using the most common DNA and genes. The sample records under 85,000 distinct CDR3 sequences, 76% of which are singletons. The ten largest clones take up 40% of the sample.

The specimen sequenced was distant non-tumor lung tissue. The receptors were gathered from a man between 65 and 85 years old with non-small cell lung cancer.

Details on this clonotype: Its ends do not fully match the called genes, so a read error is possible. CDR3 nucleotides: TGTGCCAGCAGTTACAATAGCCGAGGGCGTACCAACAATGAGCTGTTCTTC. Its translation is CASSYNSRGRTNNELFF. The chain is built from TRBV6-6 and TRBJ2-1, with D tentatively TRBD2 (5 bases). The CDR3 is made up of 17 amino acids. Germline assignment: CDR1 MNHNY and CDR2 SVGAGI (reference sequence).

This clonotype was seen more than once but under ten times. The chain carries TRBV7-9 and TRBJ2-3; TRBD1 matches at 8 bases. CDR3 length: 16 amino acids. V was pared by 1 base and J by 5 bases, with 8 bases of the junction left unmatched. Germline V gene sequence: CDR1 SEHNR, CDR2 FQNEAQ (reference sequence). The CDR3 bases are TGTGCCAGCAGCTTAGGGGGCAGGGGGCGCGGAGATACGCAGTATTTT. It is translated as CASSLGGRGRGDTQYF. Variable domain in full (rest from reference TRBV7-9 and TRBJ2-3): DTGVSQNPRHKITKRGQNVTFRCDPISEHNRLYWYRQTLGQGPEFLTYFQNEAQLEKSRLLSDRFSAERPKGSFSTLEIQRTEQGDSAMYLCASSLGGRGRGDTQYFGPGTRLTVL.

This clonotype was seen a handful of times. The chain uses TRBV11-2 and TRBJ2-2; D may be TRBD1 (5 bases). CDR1 SGHAT and CDR2 FQNNGV come from the germline V gene. The length of the CDR3 is 16 residues. CDR3 residues: CVSGLVGIGVAGELFF. The CDR3 DNA follows: TGTGTCAGTGGCTTAGTGGGCATAGGGGTTGCCGGGGAGCTGTTTTTT.

A remark on this clonotype: Germline is not matched at one junction end, which may reflect a read error. This chain links TRBV29-1 with TRBJ2-5, with 7 bases identical to TRBD1. The germline CDR1 and CDR2 sequences are SQVTM and ANQGSEA. This CDR3 is built from 13 residues. This CDR3 is CSIRQGNDETHYF. The CDR3, as DNA: TGCAGCATACGACAGGGAAACGATGAGACCCATTACTTC.

The chain employs TRBV5-1 and TRBJ2-1, with 7 nucleotides matching TRBD2. J lost 5 bases, V lost 6 bases, and 11 bases had no gene match. Germline CDR1 SGHRS, CDR2 YFSETQ. The CDR3 spans 15 residues. CDR3 protein: CASNSGLSVNNEQFF. CDR3 DNA: TGCGCCAGCAACTCGGGACTATCGGTGAACAATGAGCAGTTCTTC.

Regarding this clonotype: Possible read error: a much larger clone is one base away. The chain has TRBV14 and TRBJ2-5, with TRBD2 identical over 8 bases. Germline-derived CDR1 and CDR2 are SGHDN and FVKESK. The CDR3 length is 18 residues. The CDR3 is CASSRGSGSGTPQETRYF. CDR3 sequence (DNA): TGTGCCAGCAGCCGAGGTTCGGGTAGCGGGACCCCCCAAGAGACCCGGTACTTC. Complete variable domain (other parts from reference TRBV14 and TRBJ2-5): EAGVTQFPSHSVIEKGQTVTLRCDPISGHDNLYWYRRVMGKEIKFLLHFVKESKQDESGMPNNRFLAERTGGTYSTLKVQPAELEDSGVYFCASSRGSGSGTPQETRYFGPGTRLLVL.

This clonotype was seen at least ten times. The genes are TRBV10-2 and TRBJ1-5, with 8 bases identical to TRBD1. The junction had 10 bases not matched to a gene; V was cut back by 9 bases and J by 0 bases. The CDR3 loop spans 16 amino acids. Germline V gene lookup returns CDR1 WSHSY and CDR2 SAAADI. The CDR3 protein is CARKTDRGGSNQPQHF. The CDR3 coding sequence is TGCGCCAGGAAAACCGACAGGGGTGGTAGCAATCAGCCCCAGCATTTT.

Comments on this clonotype: The junction shows a germline mismatch at one end, possibly a read error. The rearrangement uses TRBV11-2 and TRBJ2-7; tentative D call: TRBD2 (7 bases). Germline V lookup: CDR1 SGHAT, CDR2 FQNNGV. The CDR3 is 15 amino acids. The CDR3 protein is CASSLGRGASYELYF. For the CDR3, the DNA is TGTGCCAGCAGCTTAGGTCGGGGGGCCTCCTACGAGCTGTACTTC.

With respect to this clonotype: The CDR3 does not end in the conserved phenylalanine or tryptophan, so this is likely a read error. The DNA is left out, because the CDR3 cannot be placed on it with certainty; the CDR3 is given as TCRdb lists it. V gene TRBV29-1 combines with J gene TRBJ1-2. The CDR3 has 13 residues if both end residues are counted. Germline lookup yields CDR1 SQVTM and CDR2 ANQGSEA. The CDR3 is CSVLHTGVYGCTV.

This chain links TRBV6-5 with TRBJ2-1; D is perhaps TRBD2 (5 bases). Germline CDR1 is MNHEY and CDR2 is SVGAGI. The CDR3 has 11 amino acids. The CDR3, as DNA: TGTACCGGCAATACGGGGAATGAGCAGTTCTTC. Protein product: CTGNTGNEQFF.

The chain links TRBV14 to TRBJ2-5; the D gene could be TRBD1 or TRBD2 (6 bases each). CDR3 length: 11 residues. Germline V lookup: CDR1 SGHDN, CDR2 FVKESK. V was clipped by 1 base and J by 12 bases, with 9 bases between them. CDR3 amino acids: CASSQAGAKYF. DNA of the CDR3: TGTGCCAGCAGCCAAGCGGGGGCGAAGTACTTC.

CDR3 DNA sequence: TGCGCCAGCAGCCAAGTTCCATTTTGGGCGGGATCACTCACCGGGGAGCTGTTTTTT. Translated, it gives CASSQVPFWAGSLTGELFF. The chain joins TRBV4-1 to TRBJ2-2; weak D call: TRBD2 (6 bases). This CDR3 contains 19 residues. Germline assignment: CDR1 MGHRA and CDR2 YSYEKL. The V gene lost 1 base and the J gene lost 4 bases, with 22 bases spanning the gap.

This clonotype is a singleton in its sample. V is TRBV29-1 and J is TRBJ2-7; 10 nucleotides align to TRBD1. The CDR3 has 14 amino acids. Trimming removed 0 bases from V and 10 bases from J; junction bases left unmatched: 9. The V gene's germline CDR1 is SQVTM and CDR2 ANQGSEA. CDR3 residues: CSVEDWPTGGDQYF. CDR3 DNA: TGCAGCGTTGAAGATTGGCCGACAGGGGGCGACCAGTACTTC.

In the case of this clonotype: Relative to the germline gene, one junction end is altered; a read error may explain this. J is TRBJ1-3 and V is TRBV12-3 or TRBV12-4, with 9 bases fitting TRBD1. This CDR3 has 18 residues. CDR3 sequence (DNA): TGTACCAGCAGTCGTCCCGGGACAGGGATCTGCCCTGGAAACACCATATATTTT. It yields the protein CTSSRPGTGICPGNTIYF.

There are many counts of this clonotype. CDR3 sequence (DNA): TGTGCCAGCAGTTACTCGTCGGATACTGCTTTGACCCAGTACTTC. Translation gives CASSYSSDTALTQYF. This chain links TRBV6-6 with TRBJ2-5; D is ambiguous. This CDR3 region has 15 residues. The germline V and J ends were trimmed by 0 bases and 7 bases, with 15 bases remaining between them. The germline gives CDR1 MNHNY, CDR2 SVGAGI (reference sequence).

With regard to this clonotype: At one boundary the junction diverges from the germline segment, which might be a read error. The chain is built from TRBV6-5 and TRBJ1-2; D possibly corresponds to TRBD1 (5 bases). Per the germline V gene, CDR1 is MNHEY and CDR2 is SVGAGI. The CDR3 runs 14 residues. The chain's CDR3 is CASSYFGGLSAYTF. The CDR3 DNA follows: TGTGCCAGCAGTTATTTTGGGGGATTGAGTGCCTACACATTC.

A note on this clonotype: Germline is not matched at one junction end, which may reflect a read error. This chain links TRBV11-3 with TRBJ1-1; no clear D gene. The germline V gene encodes CDR1 SGHNT and CDR2 YENEEA. This CDR3 is built from 16 residues. CDR3 sequence reads: CDSSFRDRTMNTEALF. CDR3 sequence (DNA): TGTGACAGCAGCTTCCGGGATAGAACCATGAACACTGAAGCTCTCTTT.

About this clonotype itself: The junction and the germline gene differ at one end; a read error may be behind it. CDR3 sequence reads: CASRREGLYSYEQYF. In DNA form, the CDR3 reads TGTGCCAGCAGACGGGAGGGACTATACTCCTACGAGCAATACTTC. V is TRBV6-2 or TRBV6-3 and J is TRBJ2-7, with TRBD2 identical over 8 bases. Germline assignment: CDR1 MNHEY and CDR2 SVGEGT. CDR3 length equals 15 residues.

This clonotype was detected only a few times. The genes are TRBV20-1 and TRBJ2-5, with 8 bases lining up with TRBD1. The CDR3 is 13 residues long. CDR1 DFQATT and CDR2 SNEGSKA come from the germline V gene (reference sequence). Germline trimming cut 5 bases from V and 5 bases from J; bases unmatched to any gene: 7. Here the CDR3 reads CSASTGAVETQYF. For the CDR3, the DNA is TGCAGTGCTTCGACAGGGGCCGTTGAGACCCAGTACTTC.

This rearrangement joins TRBV6-5 to TRBJ2-7, with TRBD1 as a possible D gene (5 bases). The ends were cut back, 2 bases at V and 3 bases at J, with 20 bases in the middle. In germline, CDR1 is MNHEY, CDR2 SVGAGI. The CDR3 sequence is 17 residues long. The chain's CDR3 is CASSYRQGGCAFYEQYF. The CDR3 DNA sequence: TGTGCCAGCAGTTACAGGCAGGGCGGATGTGCGTTCTACGAGCAGTACTTC.

A note on this clonotype: Germline and junction disagree at one end, which may indicate a read error. V is TRBV28 and J is TRBJ2-3, with D unclear. From germline, CDR1 is MDHEN and CDR2 SYDVKM. CDR3 length equals 11 residues. The CDR3 bases are TGTGTCAGCAGTTTGGGGGATACGCAGTATTTT. Translation: CVSSLGDTQYF.

For this clonotype: This is likely a read error, given that the CDR3 carries no conserved phenylalanine or tryptophan at its end. V is TRBV6-6 and J is TRBJ2-1, with D perhaps TRBD2 (6 bases). The germline V and J ends were trimmed by 2 bases and 5 bases, with 19 bases remaining between them. Germline CDR1 and CDR2: MNHNY and SVGAGI (reference sequence). This CDR3 is 17 amino acids long. The CDR3 sequence: CASSYNSGGRTNNEQFI. The CDR3 DNA reads as TGTGCCAGCAGTTACAATAGCGGTGGGCGTACCAACAATGAGCAGTTCATC.

This chain joins TRBV4-1 and TRBJ1-1, with no clear D. The V end lost 4 bases, the J end lost 4 bases, and 16 bases lay between the germline ends. The CDR3 loop spans 15 amino acids. Germline CDR1 MGHRA, CDR2 YSYEKL. CDR3 sequence: CASSPEGISGTEAFF. For the CDR3, the DNA is TGCGCCAGCAGCCCGGAGGGCATTTCAGGCACTGAAGCTTTCTTT.

Comments on this clonotype: The junction and the germline gene differ at one end; a read error may be behind it. This chain connects TRBV6-5 to TRBJ1-1, with D uncertain. Germline CDR1 and CDR2: MNHEY and SVGAGI. The CDR3 covers 13 residues. The CDR3: CASSYIWNNEAFF. In DNA form, the CDR3 reads TGTGCCAGCAGTTACATCTGGAACAATGAAGCTTTCTTT.

Turning to this clonotype: One end of the junction fails to match germline, which may point to a read error. CDR3 in amino acids: CASSQGAFLNDQFF. CDR3 bases: TGCGCCAGCAGCCAAGGGGCATTTCTCAATGATCAGTTCTTC. This chain connects TRBV4-1 to TRBJ2-1; unclear D gene. Germline values: CDR1 MGHRA, CDR2 YSYEKL. CDR3 length: 14 residues.

This clonotype was picked up a small number of times. This rearrangement joins TRBV29-1 to TRBJ1-1; D unresolved. Germline-derived CDR1 and CDR2 are SQVTM and ANQGSEA. CDR3 length: 12 amino acids. V was pared by 8 bases and J by 1 base, with 11 bases between. CDR3 amino acids: CSILMGNTEAFF. The CDR3 DNA follows: TGCAGCATTCTTATGGGGAACACTGAAGCTTTCTTT.